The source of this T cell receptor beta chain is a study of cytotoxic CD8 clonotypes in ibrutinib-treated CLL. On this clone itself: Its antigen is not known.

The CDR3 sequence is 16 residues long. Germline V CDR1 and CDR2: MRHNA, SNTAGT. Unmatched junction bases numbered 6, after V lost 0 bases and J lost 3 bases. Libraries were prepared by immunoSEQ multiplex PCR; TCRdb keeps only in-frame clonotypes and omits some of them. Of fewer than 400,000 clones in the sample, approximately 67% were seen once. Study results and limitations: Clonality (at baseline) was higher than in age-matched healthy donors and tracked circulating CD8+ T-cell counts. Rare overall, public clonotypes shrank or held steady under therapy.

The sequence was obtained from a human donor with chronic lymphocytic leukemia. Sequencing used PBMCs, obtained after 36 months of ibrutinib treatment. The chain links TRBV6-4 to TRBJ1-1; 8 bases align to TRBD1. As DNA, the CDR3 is TGTGCCAGCAGTGACTCATCCCGGACAGGGTACACTGAAGCTTTCTTT. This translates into CASSDSSRTGYTEAFF.